This entry features one T cell receptor beta chain sequence. This sample was taken from a study of T cell changes during pregnancy in multiple sclerosis. Some clones are missing from TCRdb's copy, which holds only in-frame ones; the method was immunoSEQ multiplex PCR. This sample has 43,000 or so clones, with around 90% found just once. The CDR3 totals 15 residues. The ends lost 3 bases at V and 2 bases at J; junction bases unmatched: 4. Germline lookup yields CDR1 SGDLS and CDR2 YYNGEE. V gene TRBV9 combines with J gene TRBJ2-3, with 9 bases aligning to TRBD1. The sample was PBMCs (not recorded whether the cells were cultured). This receptor was obtained from a female donor with multiple sclerosis, enrolled in a pregnancy study. For the CDR3, the DNA is TGTGCCAGCAGCGCGTCACAGGGGGCCACAGATACGCAGTATTTT. This gives the protein CASSASQGATDTQYF.